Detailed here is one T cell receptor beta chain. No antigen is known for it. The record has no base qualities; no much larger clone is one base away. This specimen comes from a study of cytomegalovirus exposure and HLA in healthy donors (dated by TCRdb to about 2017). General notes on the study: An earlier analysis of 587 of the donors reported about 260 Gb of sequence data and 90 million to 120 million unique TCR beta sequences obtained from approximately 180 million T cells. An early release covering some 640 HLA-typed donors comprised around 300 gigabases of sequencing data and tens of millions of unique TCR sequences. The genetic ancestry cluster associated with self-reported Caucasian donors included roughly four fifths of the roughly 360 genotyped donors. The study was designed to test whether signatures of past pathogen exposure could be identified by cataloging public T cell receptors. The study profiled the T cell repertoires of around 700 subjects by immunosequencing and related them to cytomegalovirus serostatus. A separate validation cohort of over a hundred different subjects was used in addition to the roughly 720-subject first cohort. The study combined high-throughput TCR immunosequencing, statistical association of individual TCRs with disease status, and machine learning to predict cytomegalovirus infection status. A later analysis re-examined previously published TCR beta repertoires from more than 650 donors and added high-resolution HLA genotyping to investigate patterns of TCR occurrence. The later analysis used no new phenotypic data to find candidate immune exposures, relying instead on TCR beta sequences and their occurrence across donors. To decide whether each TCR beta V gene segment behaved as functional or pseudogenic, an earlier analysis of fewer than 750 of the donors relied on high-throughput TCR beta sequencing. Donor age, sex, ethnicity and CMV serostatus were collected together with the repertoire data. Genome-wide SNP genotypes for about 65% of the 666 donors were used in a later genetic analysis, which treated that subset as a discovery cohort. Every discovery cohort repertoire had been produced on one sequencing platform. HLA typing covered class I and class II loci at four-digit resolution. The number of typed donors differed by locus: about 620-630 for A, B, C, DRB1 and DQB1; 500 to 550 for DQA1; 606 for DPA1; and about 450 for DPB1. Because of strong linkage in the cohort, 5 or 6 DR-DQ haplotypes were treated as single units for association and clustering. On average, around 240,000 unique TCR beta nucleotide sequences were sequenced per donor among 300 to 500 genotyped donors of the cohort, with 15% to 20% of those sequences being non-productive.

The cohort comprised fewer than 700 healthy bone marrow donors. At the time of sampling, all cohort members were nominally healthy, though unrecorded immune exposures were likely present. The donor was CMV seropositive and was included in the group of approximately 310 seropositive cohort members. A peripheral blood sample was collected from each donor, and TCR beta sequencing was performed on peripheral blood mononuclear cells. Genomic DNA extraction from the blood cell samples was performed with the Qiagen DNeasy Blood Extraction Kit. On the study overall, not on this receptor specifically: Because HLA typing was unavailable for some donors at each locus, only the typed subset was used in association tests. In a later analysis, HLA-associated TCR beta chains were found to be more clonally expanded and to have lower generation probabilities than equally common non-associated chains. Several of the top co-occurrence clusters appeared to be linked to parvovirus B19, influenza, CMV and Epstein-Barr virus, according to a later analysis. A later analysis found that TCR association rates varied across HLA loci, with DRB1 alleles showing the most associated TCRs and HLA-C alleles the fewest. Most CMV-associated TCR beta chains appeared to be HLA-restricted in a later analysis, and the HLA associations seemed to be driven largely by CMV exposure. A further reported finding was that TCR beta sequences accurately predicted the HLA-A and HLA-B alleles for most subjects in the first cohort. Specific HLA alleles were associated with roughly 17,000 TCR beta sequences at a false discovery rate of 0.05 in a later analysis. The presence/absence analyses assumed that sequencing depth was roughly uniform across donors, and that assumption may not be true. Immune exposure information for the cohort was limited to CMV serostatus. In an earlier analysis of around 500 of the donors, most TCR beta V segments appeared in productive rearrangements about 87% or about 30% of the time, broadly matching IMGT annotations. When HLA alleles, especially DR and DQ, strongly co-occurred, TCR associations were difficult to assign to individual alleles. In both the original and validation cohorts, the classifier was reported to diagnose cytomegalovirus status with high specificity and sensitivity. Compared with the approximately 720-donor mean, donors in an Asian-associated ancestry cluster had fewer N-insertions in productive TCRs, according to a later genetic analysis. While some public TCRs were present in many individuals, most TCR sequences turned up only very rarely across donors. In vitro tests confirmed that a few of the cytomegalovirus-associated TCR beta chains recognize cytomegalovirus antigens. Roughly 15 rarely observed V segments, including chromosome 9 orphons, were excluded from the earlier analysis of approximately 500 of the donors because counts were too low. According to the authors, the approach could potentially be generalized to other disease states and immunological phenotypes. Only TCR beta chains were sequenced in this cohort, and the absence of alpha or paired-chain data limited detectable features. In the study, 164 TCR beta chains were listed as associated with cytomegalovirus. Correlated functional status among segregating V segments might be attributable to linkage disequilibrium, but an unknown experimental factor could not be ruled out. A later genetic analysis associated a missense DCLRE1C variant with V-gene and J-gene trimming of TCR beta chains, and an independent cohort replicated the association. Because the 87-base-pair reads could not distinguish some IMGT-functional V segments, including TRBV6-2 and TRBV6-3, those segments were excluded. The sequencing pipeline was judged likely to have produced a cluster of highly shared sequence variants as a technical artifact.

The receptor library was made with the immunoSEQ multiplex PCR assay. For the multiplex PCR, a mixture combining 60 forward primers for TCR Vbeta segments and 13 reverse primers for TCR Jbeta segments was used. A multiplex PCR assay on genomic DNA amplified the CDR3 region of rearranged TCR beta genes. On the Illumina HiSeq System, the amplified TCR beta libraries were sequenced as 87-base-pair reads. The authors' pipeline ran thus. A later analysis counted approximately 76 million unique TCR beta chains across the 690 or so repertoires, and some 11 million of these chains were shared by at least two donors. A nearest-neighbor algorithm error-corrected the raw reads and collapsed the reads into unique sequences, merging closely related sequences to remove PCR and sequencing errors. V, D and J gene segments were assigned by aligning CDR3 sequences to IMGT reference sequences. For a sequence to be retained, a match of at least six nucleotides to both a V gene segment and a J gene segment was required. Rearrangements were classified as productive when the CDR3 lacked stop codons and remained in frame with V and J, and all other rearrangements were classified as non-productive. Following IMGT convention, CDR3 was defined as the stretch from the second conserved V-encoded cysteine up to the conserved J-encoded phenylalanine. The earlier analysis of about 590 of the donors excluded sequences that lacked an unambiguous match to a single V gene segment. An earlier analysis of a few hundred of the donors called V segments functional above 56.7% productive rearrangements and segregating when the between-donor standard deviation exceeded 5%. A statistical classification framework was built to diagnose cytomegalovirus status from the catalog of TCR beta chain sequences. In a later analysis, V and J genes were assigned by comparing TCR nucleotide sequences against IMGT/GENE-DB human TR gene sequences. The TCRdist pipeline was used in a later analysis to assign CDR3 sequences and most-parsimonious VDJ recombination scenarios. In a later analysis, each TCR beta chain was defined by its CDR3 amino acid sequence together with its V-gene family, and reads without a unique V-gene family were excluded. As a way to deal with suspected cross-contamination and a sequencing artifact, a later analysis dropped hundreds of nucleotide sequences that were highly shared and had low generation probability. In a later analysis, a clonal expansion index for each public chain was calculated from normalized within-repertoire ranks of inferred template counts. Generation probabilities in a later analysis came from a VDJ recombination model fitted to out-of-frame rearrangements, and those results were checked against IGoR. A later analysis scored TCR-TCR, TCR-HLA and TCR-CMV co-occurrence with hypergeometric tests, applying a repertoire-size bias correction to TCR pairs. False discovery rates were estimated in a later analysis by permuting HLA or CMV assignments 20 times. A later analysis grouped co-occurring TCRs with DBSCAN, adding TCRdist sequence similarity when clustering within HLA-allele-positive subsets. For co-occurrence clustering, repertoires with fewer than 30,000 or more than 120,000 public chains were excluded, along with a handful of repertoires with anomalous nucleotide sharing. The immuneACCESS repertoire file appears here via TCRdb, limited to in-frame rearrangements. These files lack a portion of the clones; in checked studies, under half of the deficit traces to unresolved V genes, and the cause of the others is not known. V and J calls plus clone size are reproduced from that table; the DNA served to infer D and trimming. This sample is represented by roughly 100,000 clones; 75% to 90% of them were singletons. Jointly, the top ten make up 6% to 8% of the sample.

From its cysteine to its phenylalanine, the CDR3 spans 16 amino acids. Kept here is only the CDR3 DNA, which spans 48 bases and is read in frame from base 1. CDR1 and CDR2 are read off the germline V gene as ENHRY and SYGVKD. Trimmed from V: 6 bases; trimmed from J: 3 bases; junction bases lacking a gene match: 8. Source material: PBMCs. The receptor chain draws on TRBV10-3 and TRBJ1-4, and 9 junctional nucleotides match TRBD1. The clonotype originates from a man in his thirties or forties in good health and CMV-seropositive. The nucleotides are TGTGCCATCAGCTGGGACAGGGAGTGGGCTAATGAAAAACTGTTTTTT. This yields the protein CAISWDREWANEKLFF.